This TCR beta chain was profiled in a study of early T cells in non-severe SARS-CoV-2 infection (dated by TCRdb to the early 2020s). A note on the overall study: TCR sequencing used bulk RNA from unsorted whole blood, so alpha and beta chains could not be paired. The research as a whole found: VDJdb matching was skewed toward anti-spike CD8 responses and likely underestimated virus-specific expansions by missing private and CD4 specificities.

Set within a cohort of healthcare workers in London, UK, this nested case-control study involved weekly PCR testing of nasopharyngeal swabs along with blood sampling. Healthcare workers were recruited between 23 and 31 March 2020, during the week of the UK lockdown, and were followed weekly for up to about 15 weeks. This clonotype appeared many times. Which antigen it targets is not known. Per-base quality was not reported, and no clone a single base away is much larger than it. Library creation used 5' RACE. TCRdb lists the instrument as NextSeq 500. In the TCR library protocol, unique molecular identifiers were attached to individual cDNA molecules to correct for PCR bias and sequencing error. Both TCR alpha and beta chains were sequenced, and tight co-correlation was observed between alpha and beta sequence abundances in each sample. The study's own analysis went as follows. Decombinator V4 was used to annotate TCR sequences for V gene, J gene and CDR3. Expanded TCRs were defined as changing significantly between any two time points under a Poisson model with p below 0.0001. TCR abundances were normalised to the total number of TCRs sequenced per sample and expressed as counts per million. TRAV1-2 paired with TRAJ12, TRAJ20 or TRAJ33 defined MAIT TCRs, while TRAV10 paired with TRAJ18 defined iNKT TCRs. VDJdb, accessed 1 November 2021, was searched for CMV, EBV and SARS-CoV-2 annotated TCRs, excluding TCRs annotated for multiple antigens. The public reads were reprocessed in TCRdb via fastp at Q25 and MiXCR, keeping in-frame beta chains. Rows are combined by CDR3 protein, so each entry shows the most common genes and DNA. In this record, the V and J calls reflect TCRdb's handling and not the investigators' own analysis. The sample yields tens of thousands of distinct CDR3 sequences; roughly 6% were counted once. The ten largest clones add up to under 15% of the sample.

Taken from cysteine to phenylalanine, the CDR3 has 15 residues. Of all the DNA, just the CDR3 is kept, 45 bases in frame from base 1. Via the germline V gene, CDR1 is SGHTA and CDR2 FQGTGA. Compared with germline, V lacks 4 bases and J lacks 4 bases; bases without a gene match: 9. The sequence came from an adult who was a healthcare worker with PCR-confirmed SARS-CoV-2 infection or an uninfected control (not recorded which). Source material: whole blood. The chain uses TRBV7-3 and TRBJ2-7; TRBD1 fits 8 bases in the junction. The nucleotide sequence is given as TGTGCCAGCAGCTCCTACGGACAGGGAGGTTACGAGCAGTACTTC. This sequence encodes CASSSYGQGGYEQYF.